The 14 T cell receptor beta chains below all came from one sample that was sequenced in a study of CD8 T cells in Susac syndrome. An input of roughly 0.45 to 1 ug of RNA was subjected to reverse transcription using random hexamers. One entry per CDR3 protein, called by TCRdb with MiXCR from the immunoSEQ multiplex PCR reads. The table lists more than 150,000 distinct CDR3 sequences, 90% to 97% of them singletons. The specimen sequenced was CD4+ T cells from PBMCs. These receptors all stem from a human donor with Susac syndrome.

The chain recombines TRBV12-3 or TRBV12-4 with TRBJ1-1, with a weak D call TRBD1 (6 bases). Trimming shortened V by 6 bases and J by 8 bases, and 16 bases separated the two germline ends. This CDR3 comprises 13 residues. CDR3 DNA sequence: TGTGCCAGCAGCGGCCGAGGACAGCGGGAAGCTTTCTTT. This translates into CASSGRGQREAFF.

The genes are TRBV6-6 and TRBJ2-4; TRBD1 matches at 8 bases. The V gene's germline CDR1 is MNHNY and CDR2 SVGAGI (reference sequence). With V trimmed by 6 bases and J by 8 bases, 6 bases remained unmatched. This CDR3 comprises 13 residues. This CDR3 reads CASSNGQGDIQYF. The CDR3 region has the DNA TGTGCCAGCAGCAACGGACAGGGTGACATTCAGTACTTC.

This chain links TRBV7-2 with TRBJ2-7; D is undetermined. The germline V gene encodes CDR1 SGHTA and CDR2 FQGNSA. The CDR3 totals 15 residues. V was trimmed by 5 bases and J by 0 bases, leaving 14 bases between them. The CDR3 here is CASSPSKLVSYEQYF. CDR3 sequence (DNA): TGTGCCAGCAGCCCCTCGAAGCTTGTCTCCTACGAGCAGTACTTC.

The CDR3 here is CSVDLDQETQYF. CDR3 DNA sequence: TGCAGCGTTGACTTGGATCAGGAGACCCAGTACTTC. This chain joins TRBV29-1 and TRBJ2-5, with D unresolved. Germline V gene lookup returns CDR1 SQVTM and CDR2 ANQGSEA. This CDR3 is 12 amino acids long. The V and J ends lost 3 bases and 5 bases respectively, with 10 bases between them.

The chain employs TRBV4-3 and TRBJ2-2, with TRBD2 matching over 9 bases. Per the germline V gene, CDR1 is LGHNA and CDR2 is YSLEER. The CDR3 covers 17 residues. V shed 4 bases, J shed 0 bases, and the junction held 6 bases outside the gene matches. The CDR3 reads CASSPNLAGANTGELFF. The CDR3 nucleotides are TGCGCCAGCAGCCCAAACTTAGCGGGGGCGAACACCGGGGAGCTGTTTTTT.

This sequence joins TRBV9 and TRBJ2-7; 10 positions agree with TRBD1. Germline loops: CDR1 SGDLS, CDR2 YYNGEE. The trim removed 2 bases at V and 2 bases at J, leaving 1 base unmatched. There are 14 residues in the CDR3. The CDR3 sequence is CASSVGTGAYEQYF. CDR3 coding DNA: TGTGCCAGCAGCGTTGGGACAGGGGCCTACGAGCAGTACTTC.

The chain uses TRBV6-5 and TRBJ1-2; TRBD1 matches at 7 bases. CDR1 is MNHEY and CDR2 is SVGAGI in the germline V gene. The V and J ends lost 2 bases and 8 bases, in that order; junction bases with no gene match: 20. This CDR3 spans 18 amino acids. DNA for the CDR3: TGTGCCAGCAGTTACCGTTCGTCTCGGACAGGCAACCTAACGGGCTACACCTTC. Translation gives CASSYRSSRTGNLTGYTF.

CDR3 DNA: TGTGCCTGGAGTTCGGGCGAAAAACTGTTTTTT. Its translation: CAWSSGEKLFF. The chain employs TRBV30 and TRBJ1-4; D is undetermined. The CDR3 length is 11 residues. From germline, CDR1 is GTSNPN and CDR2 SVGIG (reference sequence). The germline V and J ends were trimmed by 2 bases and 8 bases, with 6 bases remaining between them.

CDR3 region: CSVRGDWGQPQHF. The CDR3 region has the DNA TGCAGCGTCAGGGGGGACTGGGGTCAGCCCCAGCATTTT. The V and J genes are TRBV29-1 and TRBJ1-5; 7 bases line up with TRBD1. The CDR3 spans 13 residues. V lost 6 bases to trimming and J lost 6 bases; unmatched junction nucleotides: 8. Germline CDR1 reads SQVTM; CDR2 reads ANQGSEA.

The chain carries TRBV28 and TRBJ2-7; D is undetermined. V shed 6 bases and J shed 2 bases, with 8 bases lying between them. This CDR3 spans 12 amino acids. CDR1 and CDR2 from the germline V gene are MDHEN and SYDVKM. In DNA form, the CDR3 reads TGTGCCAGCAGAAATAGTGCCTACGAGCAGTACTTC. Its translation: CASRNSAYEQYF. The full variable domain, completed using reference TRBV28 and TRBJ2-7, is DVKVTQSSRYLVKRTGEKVFLECVQDMDHENMFWYRQDPGLGLRLIYFSYDVKMKEKGDIPEGYSVSREKKERFSLILESASTNQTSMYLCASRNSAYEQYFGPGTRLTVT.

The V and J genes are TRBV5-1 and TRBJ2-7; TRBD2 is a possible D gene (5 bases). Per the germline V gene, CDR1 is SGHRS and CDR2 is YFSETQ. V was trimmed by 0 bases and J by 6 bases, leaving 10 bases between them. This CDR3 has 13 residues. CDR3 coding DNA: TGCGCCAGCAGCTTGGGCCATGAGGGCGAGCAGTACTTC. Residues: CASSLGHEGEQYF. Together with reference TRBV5-1 and TRBJ2-7, the CDR3 gives the full variable domain: KAGVTQTPRYLIKTRGQQVTLSCSPISGHRSVSWYQQTPGQGLQFLFEYFSETQRNKGNFPGRFSGRQFSNSRSEMNVSTLELGDSALYLCASSLGHEGEQYFGPGTRLTVT.

This chain uses TRBV30 with TRBJ1-5, with 7 bases that match TRBD1. The germline gives CDR1 GTSNPN, CDR2 SVGIG (reference sequence). The junction had 4 bases not matched to a gene; V was cut back by 3 bases and J by 2 bases. The CDR3 contains 14 residues. The CDR3 here is CAWSSGQRNQPQHF. CDR3 coding DNA: TGTGCCTGGAGCTCGGGACAGCGCAATCAGCCCCAGCATTTT. The full variable domain, rest sourced from reference TRBV30 and TRBJ1-5, is SQTIHQWPATLVQPVGSPLSLECTVEGTSNPNLYWYRQAAGRGLQLLFYSVGIGQISSEVPQNLSASRPQDRQFILSSKKLLLSDSGFYLCAWSSGQRNQPQHFGDGTRLSIL.

V and J are TRBV3-1 and TRBJ1-1; no clear D. CDR3 length: 15 amino acids. The germline V gene has CDR1 LGHDT and CDR2 YNNKEL (reference sequence). V dropped 7 bases and J dropped 4 bases, with 19 bases sitting between them. The CDR3 sequence is CASTLGWQWGTEAFF. The CDR3 nucleotides are TGTGCCAGCACCCTCGGTTGGCAGTGGGGCACTGAAGCTTTCTTT.

The J gene is TRBJ2-7, the V gene TRBV2; the match to TRBD1 covers 7 bases. The CDR3 runs 14 residues. CDR1 SNHLY and CDR2 FYNNEI come from the germline V gene. V shed 7 bases and J 0 bases; nucleotides not matched to a gene: 6. DNA for the CDR3: TGTGCCAGCACTAGGGGACAGAGCTCCTACGAGCAGTACGTC. It codes for CASTRGQSSYEQYV.